The T cell receptor (beta chain) described here comes from a study of early T cells in non-severe SARS-CoV-2 infection. Germline loops: CDR1 SGHVS, CDR2 FQNEAQ. The CDR3 is made up of 14 amino acids. V lost 5 bases and J lost 5, with 15 bases in between. Individually, cDNA molecules had unique molecular identifiers attached to them. TCRdb redid the calling of the 5' RACE reads with MiXCR, one entry per CDR3 protein. The sample shows some 63,000 distinct CDR3 sequences, over 10% of them seen only once. The sequencing input was whole blood. The gene calls are TRBV7-8 and TRBJ1-2; D perhaps matches TRBD1 (6 bases). The sequence was collected from an adult who was a healthcare worker with PCR-confirmed SARS-CoV-2 infection or an uninfected control (not recorded which). The CDR3 DNA reads as TGTGCCAGCAGCCGCCGGGACACCGGTTATGGCTACACCTTC. Its protein product is CASSRRDTGYGYTF.